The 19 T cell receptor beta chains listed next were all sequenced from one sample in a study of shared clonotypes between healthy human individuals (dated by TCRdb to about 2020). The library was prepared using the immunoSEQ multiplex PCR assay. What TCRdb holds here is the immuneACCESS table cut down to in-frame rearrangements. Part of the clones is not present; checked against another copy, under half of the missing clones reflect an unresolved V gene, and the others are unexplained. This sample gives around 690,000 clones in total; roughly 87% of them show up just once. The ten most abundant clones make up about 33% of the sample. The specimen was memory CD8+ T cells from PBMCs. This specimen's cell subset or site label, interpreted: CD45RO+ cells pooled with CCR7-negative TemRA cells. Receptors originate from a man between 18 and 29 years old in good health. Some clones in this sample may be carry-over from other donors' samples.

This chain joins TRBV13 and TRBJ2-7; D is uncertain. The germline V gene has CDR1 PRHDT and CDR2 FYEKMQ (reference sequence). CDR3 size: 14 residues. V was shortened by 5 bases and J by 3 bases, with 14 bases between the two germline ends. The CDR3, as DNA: TGTGCCAGCAGCCCAGGACCGACGTTCTACGAGCAGTACTTC. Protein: CASSPGPTFYEQYF.

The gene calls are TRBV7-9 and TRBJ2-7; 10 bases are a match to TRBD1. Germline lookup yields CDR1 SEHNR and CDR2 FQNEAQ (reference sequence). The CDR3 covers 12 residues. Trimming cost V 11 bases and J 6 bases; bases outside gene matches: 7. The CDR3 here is CAVGTGAREQYF. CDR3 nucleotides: TGTGCCGTCGGGACAGGGGCCCGCGAGCAGTACTTC.

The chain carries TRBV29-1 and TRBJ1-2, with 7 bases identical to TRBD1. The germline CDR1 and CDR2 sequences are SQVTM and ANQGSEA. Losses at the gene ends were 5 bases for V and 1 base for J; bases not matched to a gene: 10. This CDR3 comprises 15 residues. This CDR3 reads CSVFSGTAFNYGYTF. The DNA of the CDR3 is TGCAGCGTTTTCTCCGGGACAGCTTTTAACTATGGCTACACCTTC.

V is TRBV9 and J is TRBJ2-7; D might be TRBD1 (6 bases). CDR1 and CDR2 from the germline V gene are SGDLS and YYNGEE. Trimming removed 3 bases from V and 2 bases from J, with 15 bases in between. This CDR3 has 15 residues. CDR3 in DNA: TGTGCCAGCAGCGGGGGGCAGGGGCCTGCCTACGAGCAGTACTTC. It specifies CASSGGQGPAYEQYF.

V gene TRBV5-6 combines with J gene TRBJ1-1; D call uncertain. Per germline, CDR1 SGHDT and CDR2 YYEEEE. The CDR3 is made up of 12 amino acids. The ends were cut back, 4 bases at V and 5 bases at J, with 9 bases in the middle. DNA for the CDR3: TGTGCCAGCAGCGCGGGTGATACTGAAGCTTTCTTT. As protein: CASSAGDTEAFF.

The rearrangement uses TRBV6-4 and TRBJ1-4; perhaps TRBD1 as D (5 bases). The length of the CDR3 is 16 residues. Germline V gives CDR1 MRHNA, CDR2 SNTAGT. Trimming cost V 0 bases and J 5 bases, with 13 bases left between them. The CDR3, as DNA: TGTGCCAGCAGTGACTCGGGGACGGGGTCCAATGAAAAACTGTTTTTT. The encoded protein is CASSDSGTGSNEKLFF.

The CDR3 bases are TGCAGTGCCCAGTCCTACAATGAGCAGTTCTTC. Translation: CSAQSYNEQFF. The V gene is TRBV20-1, the J gene TRBJ2-1, with unresolved D. This CDR3 is built from 11 residues. The germline CDR1 and CDR2 sequences are DFQATT and SNEGSKA (reference sequence). Trimming left V 6 bases short and J 1 base short, with 4 bases between.

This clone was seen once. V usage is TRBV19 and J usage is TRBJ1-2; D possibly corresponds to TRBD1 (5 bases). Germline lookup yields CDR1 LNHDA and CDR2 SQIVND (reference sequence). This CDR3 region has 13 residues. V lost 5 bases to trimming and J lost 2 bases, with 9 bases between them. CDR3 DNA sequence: TGTGCCAGTAGTTCAGGGCCCAACTATGGCTACACCTTC. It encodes CASSSGPNYGYTF.

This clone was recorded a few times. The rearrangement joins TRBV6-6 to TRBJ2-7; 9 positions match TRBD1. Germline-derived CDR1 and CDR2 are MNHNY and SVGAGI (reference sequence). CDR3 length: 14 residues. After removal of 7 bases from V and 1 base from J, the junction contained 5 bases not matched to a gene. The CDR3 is CASTADRGSYEQYF. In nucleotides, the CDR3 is TGTGCCAGCACCGCGGACAGGGGATCCTACGAGCAGTACTTC.

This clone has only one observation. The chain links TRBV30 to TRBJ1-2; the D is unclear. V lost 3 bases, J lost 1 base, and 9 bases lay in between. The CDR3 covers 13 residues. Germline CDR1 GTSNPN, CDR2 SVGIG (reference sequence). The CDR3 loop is CAWRRSVNYGYTF. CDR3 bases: TGTGCCTGGAGGCGATCGGTTAACTATGGCTACACCTTC.

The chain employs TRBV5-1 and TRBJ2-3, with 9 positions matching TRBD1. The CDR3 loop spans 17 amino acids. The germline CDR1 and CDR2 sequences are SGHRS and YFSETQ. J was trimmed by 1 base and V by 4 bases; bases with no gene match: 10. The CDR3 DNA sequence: TGCGCCAGCAGCGCAACCTGGACAGGGGTCGGCACAGATACGCAGTATTTT. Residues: CASSATWTGVGTDTQYF.

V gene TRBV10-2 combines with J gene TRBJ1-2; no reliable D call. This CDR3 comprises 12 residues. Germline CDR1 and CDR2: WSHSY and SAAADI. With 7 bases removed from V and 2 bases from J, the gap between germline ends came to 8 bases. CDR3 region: CASKERNYGYTF. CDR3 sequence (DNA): TGCGCCAGCAAAGAAAGAAACTATGGCTACACCTTC.

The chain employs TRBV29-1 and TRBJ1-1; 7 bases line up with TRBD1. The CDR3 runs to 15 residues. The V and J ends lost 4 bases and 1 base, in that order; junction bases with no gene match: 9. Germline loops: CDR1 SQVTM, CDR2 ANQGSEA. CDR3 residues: CSVVRRGRGNTEAFF. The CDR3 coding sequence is TGCAGCGTTGTAAGGAGGGGGCGTGGGAACACTGAAGCTTTCTTT.

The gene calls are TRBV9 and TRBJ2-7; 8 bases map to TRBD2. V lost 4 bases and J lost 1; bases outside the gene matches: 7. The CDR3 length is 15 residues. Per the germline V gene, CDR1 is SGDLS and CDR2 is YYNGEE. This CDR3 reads CASSLNGGESYEQYF. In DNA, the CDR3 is TGTGCCAGCAGCCTAAACGGGGGGGAGTCCTACGAGCAGTACTTC.

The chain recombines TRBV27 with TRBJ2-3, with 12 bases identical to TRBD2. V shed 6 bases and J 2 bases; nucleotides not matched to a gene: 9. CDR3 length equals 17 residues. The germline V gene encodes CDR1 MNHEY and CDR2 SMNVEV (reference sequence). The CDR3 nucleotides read TGTGCCAGCAGCCTAGCGGGAGGGTTCCACCCCACAGATACGCAGTATTTT. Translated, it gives CASSLAGGFHPTDTQYF.

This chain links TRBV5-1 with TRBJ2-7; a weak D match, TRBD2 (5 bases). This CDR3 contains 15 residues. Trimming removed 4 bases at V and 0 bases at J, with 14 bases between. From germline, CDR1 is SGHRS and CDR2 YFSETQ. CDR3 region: CASSPKAVISYEQYF. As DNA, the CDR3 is TGCGCCAGCAGCCCCAAAGCGGTCATCTCCTACGAGCAGTACTTC. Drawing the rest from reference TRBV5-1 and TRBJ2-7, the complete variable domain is KAGVTQTPRYLIKTRGQQVTLSCSPISGHRSVSWYQQTPGQGLQFLFEYFSETQRNKGNFPGRFSGRQFSNSRSEMNVSTLELGDSALYLCASSPKAVISYEQYFGPGTRLTVT.

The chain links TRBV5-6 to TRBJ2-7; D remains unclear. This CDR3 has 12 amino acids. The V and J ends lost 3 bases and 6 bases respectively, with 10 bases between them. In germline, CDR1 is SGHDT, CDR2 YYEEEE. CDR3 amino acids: CASSSLPGEQYF. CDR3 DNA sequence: TGTGCCAGCAGCTCGCTTCCTGGCGAGCAGTACTTC.

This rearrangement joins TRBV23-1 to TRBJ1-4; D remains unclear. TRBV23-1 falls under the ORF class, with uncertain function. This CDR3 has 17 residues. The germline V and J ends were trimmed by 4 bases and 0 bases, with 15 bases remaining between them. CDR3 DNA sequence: TGCGCCAGCAGTCTGTTTGGCCAGGAAGCAACTAATGAAAAACTGTTTTTT. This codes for CASSLFGQEATNEKLFF.

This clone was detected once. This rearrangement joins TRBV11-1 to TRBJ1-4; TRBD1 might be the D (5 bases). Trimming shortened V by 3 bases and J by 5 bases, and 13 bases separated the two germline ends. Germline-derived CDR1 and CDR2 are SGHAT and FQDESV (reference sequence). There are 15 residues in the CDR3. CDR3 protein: CASSFFRAKNEKLFF. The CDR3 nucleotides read TGTGCCAGCAGCTTCTTCAGGGCGAAGAATGAAAAACTGTTTTTT.